Here is one T cell receptor (beta chain) with its context. Its target is unknown. This sample is drawn from a study of cytomegalovirus exposure and HLA in healthy donors. Turning to the study itself: From donors who were HLA-typed, an early data release held about 85 million unique TCRs. Study results and caveats: An assumption of roughly uniform sequencing depth across donors underlay the presence/absence analyses. Looking again later, the authors saw that most CMV-associated TCR beta chains seemed HLA-restricted. Across donors, most TCRs were seen rarely, yet some public ones were widespread.

The CDR3 extends over 15 amino acids. Looked up from germline, CDR1 is SNHLY and CDR2 is FYNNEI. Trimming removed 5 bases from V and 4 bases from J; junction bases left unmatched: 5. 60 Vbeta and 13 Jbeta primers were used in PCR. Produced via immunoSEQ multiplex PCR; TCRdb's table is partial and in-frame only. There are approximately 110,000 clones in the sample; about 70% occur only once, and roughly 0.9% lies in the top ten. The TCR was taken from a woman in her thirties in good health and CMV-seronegative. The V gene is TRBV2, the J gene TRBJ2-2, with 9 nucleotides matching TRBD1. Specimen: PBMCs. CDR3 sequence (DNA): TGTGCCAGCAGTTCTCTGACAGGGGGCACCGGGGAGCTGTTTTTT. This gives the protein CASSSLTGGTGELFF.